The sequence of this TCR beta chain was determined in a study of PD-1 blockade in classical Hodgkin lymphoma. This clone came up a few times. Antigen: not known. Overall study results and limits: Relative to healthy donors, newly diagnosed patients reportedly had lower baseline TCR diversity, which was reported as lower still in relapsed/refractory patients. Some patients started nivolumab under 1 year after ASCT, and they were excluded.

Specified time point: cycle 4 day 1 (C4D1), after less than 7 weeks of nivolumab. Each patient's relapse followed autologous stem cell transplantation, and brentuximab vedotin exposure varied. The length of the CDR3 is 14 residues. CDR1 SNHLY and CDR2 FYNNEI come from the germline V gene. V gave up 4 bases and J gave up 0 bases, with 10 bases separating them. Assay used: immunoSEQ multiplex PCR; TCRdb lists only in-frame clones, some missing. The sample lists roughly 20,000 clones, around 80% occurring once. Material: peripheral blood mononuclear cells (PBMCs), obtained before the fourth cycle of nivolumab. This sequence joins TRBV2 and TRBJ2-7; no definite D call. The origin of this receptor is a human donor with classical Hodgkin lymphoma. The CDR3 nucleotides read TGTGCCAGCAGTGGGCAGTTTAACTCCTACGAGCAGTACTTC. It codes for CASSGQFNSYEQYF.